The present TCR beta chain was sequenced within a study of T cells in Graves' hyperthyroidism and ophthalmopathy (dated by TCRdb to about 2019). About the full investigation: A discovery cohort of roughly 100 patients, approximately 44 with Graves' ophthalmopathy and approximately 57 with stable Graves' hyperthyroidism, was used to find distinguishing TCR V-J signatures. TCR Vbeta CDR3 sequencing of some 140 peripheral blood samples (over 40 ophthalmopathy, around 80 hyperthyroidism and around 17 progressor patients) is reported in the paper. Following sampling, methimazole starting at 30 mg daily was given to hyperthyroidism patients, and high-dose intravenous methylprednisolone was given to ophthalmopathy patients. Thyroid tissue and blood T-cell repertoires from over 5 Graves' hyperthyroidism patients were also compared in the study. Whether ophthalmopathy could be predicted prospectively was tested in an independent validation cohort made up of under 20 hyperthyroidism patients plus 17 patients who later progressed to ophthalmopathy. The approximately 90 discovery patients were randomly split 7:3 into training and test sets.

The TCR beta CDR3 regions were amplified from RNA transcripts. A first-round RT-PCR of the TCR CDR3 used the HTBI primer set with the Qiagen OneStep RT-PCR kit. Libraries were constructed in a second round of multiplex PCR, after which size selection and purification were performed. Libraries were sequenced paired-end with 100 bp reads on an Illumina HiSeq2000. Per the original workflow: Raw data were processed with SOAPnuke, discarding reads with adapters, uncalled bases, mean Phred below 15, or no exact constant-primer or identifier match. COPE v1.2.5 was used to merge the high-quality paired reads, and each unique nucleotide sequence was defined as a clonotype. Clonotypes were aligned to IMGT TRBV, TRBD and TRBJ reference segments using MiTCR v1.1. Only V-J combinations with frequency above 0.0001, covering 99.2% of repertoires, were analysed. A TCS score was defined as the ratio of F50 (clonal expansion) to E x V (chaos), with BLOSUM62-based TCRdist applied between CDR3 peptides within each V-J. Welch's t-statistics and random forest reduced just over 500 V-J features to about 13, which were used in a naive Bayes classifier (R e1071). TCRdb reprocessed the public reads (quality trimming at Q25 with fastp, clone calling with MiXCR) and kept in-frame beta chains. Rows merge per CDR3 protein into single entries with the most common DNA and genes. TCRdb, rather than the study authors, made the V and J calls. This sample gives some 510,000 distinct CDR3 sequences in total; around 46% of them show up just once. The ten top clones hold nearly 8.5% of the sample.

Of note for this clonotype: Its antigen remains undetermined. No base quality information exists; no much larger clone differs at one position.

The V and J ends are trimmed by 7 bases and 2 bases, leaving 14 bases between them. According to the germline V gene, CDR1 reads SNHLY and CDR2 reads FYNNEI. From the cysteine up to the phenylalanine, the CDR3 has a length of 14 residues. Just the 42-base CDR3 DNA is kept, in frame starting at base 1. Stable Graves' hyperthyroidism was defined as the absence of progression to ophthalmopathy over 18 months of follow-up. The hyperthyroidism patients were between 18 and 65 years old and newly diagnosed, with a disease duration of less than 2 months. Patients with uncontrolled infections, other autoimmune diseases, pregnancy or lactation were excluded. Clinical symptoms, serum thyroxine and TRAb, thyroid ultrasound, and orbital computed tomography formed the basis for the diagnoses. Trizol reagent was used to extract total RNA, and RNA quality was then checked on an Agilent 2100 Bioanalyzer. Study-wide conclusions, independent of this receptor: In validation, the model predicted progression to ophthalmopathy with around 71% sensitivity and less than 80% specificity, a median of 6.5 months before onset. Most expanded thyroid clonotypes (frequency above 0.001) were also found in blood, which suggests that blood repertoires may mirror thyroid immune responses. Sample size was not statistically predetermined, and investigators were not blinded to group allocation. A model built on a 13 V-J signature distinguished ophthalmopathy from stable hyperthyroidism, reaching around 87% sensitivity and approximately 83% specificity in cross-validation and 80%/75% in testing.

This clonotype was sampled from a woman aged 18-29 years with Graves' hyperthyroidism. Donor details come from another sample of the same person, matched by shared clones. Sequencing used peripheral blood or thyroid tissue (not recorded which). The chain uses TRBV2 and TRBJ2-5; no D segment can be confidently identified. The DNA reads as follows: TGTGCCAGCACCAAACCGGGCCTTCAAGAGACCCAGTACTTC. Its translation reads: CASTKPGLQETQYF.